Sequencing of this T cell receptor (beta chain) was carried out in a study of Graves' ophthalmopathy and Graves' hyperthyroidism. Details on this clonotype: Its antigen remains unknown.

The CDR3 spans 15 residues. V was clipped by 6 bases and J by 5 bases; unmatched bases: 6. Whole-study results and caveats: Most expanded clonotypes from thyroid (those above 0.001 frequency) were also found in blood.

Scientists amplified the TCR beta CDR3 regions from RNA transcripts. HTBI primers served in a first-round RT-PCR, which a second-round multiplex PCR followed. TCRdb analysed the multiplex PCR reads with MiXCR anew, one entry per CDR3 protein. Of some 1.1 million distinct CDR3 sequences listed, roughly two fifths are singletons. Other autoimmune disease, uncontrolled infection, pregnancy and lactation led to exclusion. As diagnostic evidence, clinical symptoms, serum thyroxine, TRAb, thyroid ultrasound and orbital computed tomography were relied upon. The origin of this receptor is an adult man with Graves' hyperthyroidism. Sequenced: peripheral blood or thyroid tissue (not recorded which). The chain combines TRBV12-3 or TRBV12-4 with TRBJ2-7; the match to TRBD2 covers 14 bases. DNA of the CDR3: TGTGCCAGCAGGCTTGGGACTAGCGGGGGCCACGAGCAGTACTTC. Translating gives CASRLGTSGGHEQYF.